The 18 T cell receptor beta chains listed next were all sequenced from one sample in a study of cytomegalovirus exposure and HLA in healthy donors. PCR used 60 Vbeta primers and 13 Jbeta primers. Produced via immunoSEQ multiplex PCR; TCRdb's table is partial and in-frame only. The profile covers around 100,000 clones, with approximately 80% appearing a single time and around 5% taken by the ten largest. Source material: PBMCs. These receptor sequences come from a young woman in good health and CMV-seropositive.

This clone was counted once. This chain connects TRBV6-1 to TRBJ2-1; perhaps TRBD1 as D (6 bases). CDR3 size: 14 residues. Trimming stripped 4 bases from V and 4 bases from J, with 11 bases between. The germline CDR1 and CDR2 sequences are MNHNS and SASEGT. The chain's CDR3 is CASSVIQGYNEQFF. DNA of the CDR3: TGTGCCAGCAGTGTAATACAGGGTTACAATGAGCAGTTCTTC.

The chain joins TRBV2 to TRBJ2-7; 9 bases map to TRBD1. Unmatched junction bases numbered 5, after V lost 7 bases and J lost 1 base. This CDR3 has 14 residues. The germline V gene has CDR1 SNHLY and CDR2 FYNNEI. CDR3 DNA: TGTGCCAGCACGGGACAGGGCTCTTCCTACGAGCAGTACTTC. It encodes CASTGQGSSYEQYF.

This chain joins TRBV6-1 and TRBJ1-2; tentative D call: TRBD1 (5 bases). Germline CDR1 reads MNHNS; CDR2 reads SASEGT. The CDR3 is 13 amino acids. Between the trimmed V and J ends, which lost 1 base and 8 bases, there was a span of 11 bases. The chain's CDR3 is CASSEGPRVGYTF. CDR3 nucleotide sequence: TGTGCCAGCAGTGAAGGGCCCAGGGTCGGCTACACCTTC.

This clone was seen only once. The V gene is TRBV5-6, the J gene TRBJ2-7; 7 bases map to TRBD2. Germline CDR1 and CDR2: SGHDT and YYEEEE. J was trimmed by 4 bases and V by 7 bases; bases with no gene match: 14. The CDR3 has 15 amino acids. The CDR3 DNA follows: TGTGCCAGCCTAAGCTTGGGGCGGGAGACGTACGAGCAGTACTTC. Amino acids: CASLSLGRETYEQYF.

This clone was seen more than once but under ten times. The V gene is TRBV2, the J gene TRBJ1-5; the match to TRBD1 covers 7 bases. V lost 8 bases to trimming and J lost 3 bases; unmatched junction nucleotides: 4. CDR1 is SNHLY, CDR2 FYNNEI, per germline. The CDR3 has 13 residues. The CDR3 coding sequence is TGTGCCAGCCGGACAGGCTTCAATCAGCCCCAGCATTTT. Its protein is CASRTGFNQPQHF. The entire variable domain, with the rest obtained from reference TRBV2 and TRBJ1-5, is as follows: EPEVTQTPSHQVTQMGQEVILRCVPISNHLYFYWYRQILGQKVEFLVSFYNNEISEKSEIFDDQFSVERPDGSNFTLKIRSTKLEDSAMYFCASRTGFNQPQHFGDGTRLSIL.

This chain joins TRBV6-1 and TRBJ2-2, with 7 bases fitting TRBD2. V gave up 4 bases and J gave up 7 bases; unmatched junction bases: 3. CDR1 and CDR2 from the germline V gene are MNHNS and SASEGT. This CDR3 region has 13 residues. CDR3 amino acids: CASSGREVGELFF. CDR3 DNA sequence: TGTGCCAGCAGTGGTCGGGAGGTCGGGGAGCTGTTTTTT.

CDR3 sequence reads: CASSLGLAAGELFF. DNA of the CDR3: TGTGCCAGCAGCTTAGGACTAGCGGCCGGGGAGCTGTTTTTT. V gene TRBV7-3 combines with J gene TRBJ2-2, with TRBD2 matching 10 bases. The germline V gene has CDR1 SGHTA and CDR2 FQGTGA. CDR3 length equals 14 residues. Germline trimming cut 2 bases from V and 6 bases from J; bases unmatched to any gene: 0.

V gene TRBV6-5 combines with J gene TRBJ1-1; 7 bases are shared with TRBD1. Germline V gene sequence: CDR1 MNHEY, CDR2 SVGAGI. This CDR3 has 13 amino acids. After removal of 4 bases from V and 5 bases from J, the junction contained 4 bases not matched to a gene. Written as DNA, the CDR3 is TGTGCCAGCAGTTTACAGGGGAGAACTGAAGCTTTCTTT. Its protein product is CASSLQGRTEAFF.

The rearrangement uses TRBV10-3 and TRBJ1-1; 7 nucleotides agree with TRBD1. V trimming: 0 bases; J trimming: 5 bases; junction bases outside the gene matches: 9. CDR3 length equals 16 residues. Germline loops: CDR1 ENHRY, CDR2 SYGVKD. The chain's CDR3 is CAISESTGVGRTEAFF. The CDR3 DNA is TGTGCCATCAGTGAGTCCACAGGGGTAGGTAGGACTGAAGCTTTCTTT.

The gene calls are TRBV27 and TRBJ2-1, with D possibly matching TRBD1 (6 bases). The length of the CDR3 is 13 residues. V was shortened by 4 bases and J by 8 bases, with 12 bases between the two germline ends. Germline CDR1 and CDR2: MNHEY and SMNVEV (reference sequence). The CDR3 here is CASSSIRGHEQFF. CDR3 bases: TGTGCCAGCAGTTCTATCAGGGGTCATGAGCAGTTCTTC.

The chain carries TRBV12-2 and TRBJ2-7; the D segment call TRBD2 is taken from the table without a DNA check. TRBV12-2 is deemed a pseudogene. CDR3 length: 15 residues. CDR3 sequence reads: CASRSPETSSYEQYF. For the CDR3, the DNA is TGTGCAAGTCGCTCACCTGAGACTAGCTCCTACGAGCAGTACTTC.

The chain combines TRBV19 with TRBJ2-3; D perhaps matches TRBD1 (6 bases). CDR1 is LNHDA and CDR2 is SQIVND in the germline V gene (reference sequence). V was pared by 4 bases and J by 2 bases, with 13 bases between. The CDR3 has 15 amino acids. The CDR3 DNA reads TGTGCCAGTAGTAAGCAGGGGCTACACACAGATACGCAGTATTTT. It specifies CASSKQGLHTDTQYF.

The J gene is TRBJ2-7, the V gene TRBV2; TRBD1 matches 7 bases. This CDR3 is built from 11 residues. The V gene's germline CDR1 is SNHLY and CDR2 FYNNEI. V trimming: 6 bases; J trimming: 6 bases; junction bases outside the gene matches: 2. The CDR3 reads CASRTGVEQYF. CDR3 nucleotide sequence: TGTGCCAGCAGAACAGGGGTCGAGCAGTACTTC.

The J gene is TRBJ2-1, the V gene TRBV5-3; no definite D call. TRBV5-3 is flagged as an ORF with uncertain function. The V end was cut by 2 bases, the J end by 4 bases, with 10 bases between. The CDR3 covers 14 residues. The CDR3 protein is CARSFPLSYNEQFF. The CDR3 coding sequence is TGTGCCAGAAGCTTCCCCCTAAGTTACAATGAGCAGTTCTTC.

This chain joins TRBV7-2 and TRBJ2-3; the match to TRBD2 covers 7 bases. Trimming took 2 bases from V and 8 from J; bases not matched to a gene: 7. The CDR3 is 14 amino acids. CDR1 SGHTA and CDR2 FQGNSA come from the germline V gene. The CDR3 DNA is TGTGCCAGCAGCTTAAGCGGGATAGTCGTTACGCAGTATTTT. Translation: CASSLSGIVVTQYF.

The chain joins TRBV30 to TRBJ2-1, with D hard to call. Trimming took off 1 base at V and 0 bases at J, with 4 bases between the two ends. The CDR3 runs 13 residues. Germline loops: CDR1 GTSNPN, CDR2 SVGIG (reference sequence). The CDR3 DNA follows: TGTGCCTGGAGTGGGAGCTCCTACAATGAGCAGTTCTTC. This gives the protein CAWSGSSYNEQFF.

The chain links TRBV13 to TRBJ1-2; no firm D call. The CDR3 spans 17 residues. Trimming pared 1 base from V and 2 bases from J, leaving 17 bases between. Germline-derived CDR1 and CDR2 are PRHDT and FYEKMQ (reference sequence). The CDR3 DNA reads TGTGCCAGCAGCTTAGCACTATACCCGGCTGGCAACTATGGCTACACCTTC. It is translated as CASSLALYPAGNYGYTF. The variable domain in full, with the rest retrieved from reference TRBV13 and TRBJ1-2, is AAGVIQSPRHLIKEKRETATLKCYPIPRHDTVYWYQQGPGQDPQFLISFYEKMQSDKGSIPDRFSAQQFSDYHSELNMSSLELGDSALYFCASSLALYPAGNYGYTFGSGTRLTVV.

The genes are TRBV4-1 and TRBJ2-7; D possibly corresponds to TRBD2 (6 bases). V dropped 5 bases and J dropped 0 bases, with 20 bases sitting between them. CDR1 and CDR2 from the germline V gene are MGHRA and YSYEKL. The CDR3 contains 17 residues. CDR3 protein: CASSAYPLEGSSYEQYF. The CDR3 nucleotides are TGCGCCAGCAGCGCGTACCCGTTGGAGGGAAGCTCCTACGAGCAGTACTTC.